This passage covers 22 T cell receptor beta chains from one sample sequenced in a study of blood T cells in healthy people across ages. A second PCR of 7 to 11 cycles used a sample-barcoded 5' primer and a J-beta primer mix. TCRdb used MiXCR to reprocess the 5' RACE reads, holding one entry per CDR3 protein. This repertoire shows about 1.7 million distinct CDR3 sequences, over 25% found once; its top ten account for roughly 8.2%. The sample consisted of blood. The source is a woman in her twenties or thirties in good health.

The chain is built from TRBV11-2 and TRBJ2-2; a possible D gene is TRBD2 (6 bases). The CDR3 extends over 16 amino acids. Germline CDR1 is SGHAT and CDR2 is FQNNGV. V dropped 5 bases and J dropped 0 bases, with 13 bases sitting between them. CDR3 protein: CASSHVRGSNTGELFF. The CDR3 DNA reads as TGTGCCAGCAGCCATGTCCGGGGGTCGAACACCGGGGAGCTGTTTTTT.

This clonotype was picked up many times. J is TRBJ2-1 and V is TRBV7-6, with a possible D match to TRBD2 (5 bases). Looked up from germline, CDR1 is SGHVS and CDR2 is FNYEAQ. The V gene lost 1 base and the J gene lost 5 bases, with 18 bases spanning the gap. The CDR3 runs 17 residues. CDR3 nucleotides: TGTGCCAGCAGCTTAGGCAGGTTGGAGAGGGCTAACAATGAGCAGTTCTTC. This encodes CASSLGRLERANNEQFF.

This rearrangement joins TRBV6-2 or TRBV6-3 to TRBJ1-4; D unclear. The germline V gene has CDR1 MNHEY and CDR2 SVGEGT. This CDR3 spans 13 amino acids. V was cut by 5 bases and J by 8 bases, with 12 bases left in between. This CDR3 reads CASSPMGYEKLFF. CDR3 nucleotides: TGTGCCAGCAGTCCGATGGGGTACGAAAAACTGTTTTTT.

The chain uses TRBV7-2 and TRBJ1-2; D unclear. This CDR3 has 13 amino acids. The germline gives CDR1 SGHTA, CDR2 FQGNSA. The germline V and J ends were trimmed by 7 bases and 4 bases, with 13 bases remaining between them. CDR3: CASISPGLYGYTF. CDR3 bases: TGTGCCAGCATCTCTCCGGGTCTCTATGGCTACACCTTC.

This clonotype was seen at least ten times. This chain links TRBV20-1 with TRBJ2-7; TRBD1 might be the D (5 bases). Germline assignment: CDR1 DFQATT and CDR2 SNEGSKA (reference sequence). CDR3 length: 13 residues. V was shortened by 5 bases and J by 3 bases, with 14 bases between the two germline ends. CDR3: CSARQQGVYEQYF. The CDR3 DNA sequence: TGCAGTGCTCGCCAGCAGGGCGTCTACGAGCAGTACTTC.

This clonotype has more than one count but fewer than ten. This rearrangement joins TRBV29-1 to TRBJ2-5; D uncertain. Germline V gene lookup returns CDR1 SQVTM and CDR2 ANQGSEA. The CDR3 is made up of 11 amino acids. Trimming removed 1 base from V and 13 bases from J, with 13 bases in between. This chain's CDR3 is CSVEAQDGSYF. CDR3 in DNA: TGCAGCGTTGAAGCGCAGGACGGGTCGTACTTC.

This chain links TRBV30 with TRBJ2-7; D is undetermined. The germline gives CDR1 GTSNPN, CDR2 SVGIG (reference sequence). Between the trimmed V and J ends, which lost 1 base and 3 bases, there was a span of 4 bases. This CDR3 spans 11 amino acids. The CDR3 DNA sequence: TGTGCCTGGAGTGAAAACTACGAGCAGTACTTC. It specifies CAWSENYEQYF.

About this clonotype: Given a much more abundant clone one base away, this may be a read error. The chain has TRBV7-3 and TRBJ1-6; 8 bases align to TRBD1. Germline V gives CDR1 SGHTA, CDR2 FQGTGA. This CDR3 spans 14 amino acids. The CDR3: CAGSFTGGNSPLHF. CDR3 DNA: TGTGCCGGCAGCTTTACAGGGGGGAATTCACCCCTCCACTTT. The full variable domain, in which reference TRBV7-3 and TRBJ1-6 provide the parts outside the CDR3, is GAGVSQTPSNKVTEKGKYVELRCDPISGHTALYWYRQSLGQGPEFLIYFQGTGAADDSGLPNDRFFAVRPEGSVSTLKIQRTERGDSAVYLCAGSFTGGNSPLHFGNGTRLTVT.

This clonotype showed up just a few times. Compared with germline, one end of the junction differs, possibly owing to a read error. The chain is built from TRBV5-1 and TRBJ2-3; 11 nucleotides match TRBD2. There are 14 residues in the CDR3. Germline V gives CDR1 SGHRS, CDR2 YFSETQ. CDR3: CSSSLSGRGDTQYF. In DNA, the CDR3 is TGCTCCAGCAGCCTTAGCGGGAGGGGCGATACGCAGTATTTT.

This clonotype was detected many times. The chain carries TRBV20-1 and TRBJ1-2, with D unclear. The CDR3 has 11 residues. Trimming stripped 2 bases from V and 6 bases from J, with 7 bases between. Per the germline V gene, CDR1 is DFQATT and CDR2 is SNEGSKA (reference sequence). The CDR3 bases are TGCAGTGCTAGACGACCGGATGGCTACACCTTC. Translating it yields CSARRPDGYTF.

DNA for the CDR3: TGCAGTGCTTTTTTAGCGGGAGAGTCAGATACGCAGTATTTT. This translates into CSAFLAGESDTQYF. The rearrangement links TRBV20-1 to TRBJ2-3; 9 bases fit TRBD2. With V trimmed by 5 bases and J by 4 bases, 7 bases remained unmatched. Per germline, CDR1 DFQATT and CDR2 SNEGSKA (reference sequence). The CDR3 has 14 amino acids.

CDR3 sequence reads: CSATTGASDTQYF. For the CDR3, the DNA is TGCAGTGCTACAACGGGGGCCTCAGATACGCAGTATTTT. This rearrangement joins TRBV20-1 to TRBJ2-3, with D perhaps being TRBD1 or TRBD2 (6 bases each). Per the germline V gene, CDR1 is DFQATT and CDR2 is SNEGSKA (reference sequence). Trimming stripped 4 bases from V and 4 bases from J, with 12 bases between. The CDR3 has 13 amino acids.

This chain uses TRBV20-1 with TRBJ1-2, with D unclear. Germline V gene data show CDR1 as DFQATT and CDR2 as SNEGSKA (reference sequence). The germline V and J ends were trimmed by 1 base and 8 bases, with 17 bases remaining between them. The CDR3 spans 14 residues. The CDR3 bases are TGCAGTGCTAGAGTGGGAGGACGGCACGGAGGCTACACCTTC. This gives the protein CSARVGGRHGGYTF.

The sample holds a few counts of this clonotype. The rearrangement links TRBV7-9 to TRBJ1-2; D is ambiguous. Per germline, CDR1 SEHNR and CDR2 FQNEAQ (reference sequence). The CDR3 totals 13 residues. V was cut by 5 bases and J by 6 bases, with 13 bases left in between. Here the CDR3 reads CASSPDVRDGYTF. The CDR3, as DNA: TGTGCCAGCAGCCCGGACGTTAGGGATGGCTACACCTTC.

The genes are TRBV10-3 and TRBJ2-3; 7 bases map to TRBD2. The CDR3 is 15 residues long. V lost 3 bases and J lost 3; bases outside the gene matches: 6. Per the germline V gene, CDR1 is ENHRY and CDR2 is SYGVKD. CDR3 DNA: TGTGCCATCAGTGAAGTCGCGGGAGTTACAGATACGCAGTATTTT. Protein product: CAISEVAGVTDTQYF.

The gene calls are TRBV2 and TRBJ1-2; D perhaps matches TRBD1 (5 bases). V was shortened by 7 bases and J by 3 bases, with 15 bases between the two germline ends. This CDR3 is 14 amino acids long. Germline CDR1 reads SNHLY; CDR2 reads FYNNEI. CDR3 sequence: CASTSRAGDYGYTF. The CDR3 DNA sequence: TGTGCCAGCACTTCCCGGGCGGGGGACTATGGCTACACCTTC. Based on the CDR3 plus reference TRBV2 and TRBJ1-2, the full variable domain is EPEVTQTPSHQVTQMGQEVILRCVPISNHLYFYWYRQILGQKVEFLVSFYNNEISEKSEIFDDQFSVERPDGSNFTLKIRSTKLEDSAMYFCASTSRAGDYGYTFGSGTRLTVV.

This clonotype has just a few counts. This chain uses TRBV20-1 with TRBJ1-4; TRBD1 matches at 11 bases. CDR3 length: 16 residues. Germline V CDR1 and CDR2: DFQATT, SNEGSKA (reference sequence). Trimming cost V 5 bases and J 0 bases; bases outside gene matches: 5. The CDR3 DNA is TGCAGTGCTCCGGGACAGGGGGGCCCAACTAATGAAAAACTGTTTTTT. Its translation is CSAPGQGGPTNEKLFF.

In its sample, this clonotype was seen a few times. The V call is TRBV9, the J call TRBJ2-7; no clear D gene. V lost 4 bases and J 5 bases, leaving 13 bases between the germline ends. The length of the CDR3 is 13 residues. Germline-derived CDR1 and CDR2 are SGDLS and YYNGEE. CDR3 in DNA: TGTGCCAGCAGCCGCAATTCGATGAACGAGCAGTACTTC. As protein: CASSRNSMNEQYF.

This clonotype was recorded a few times. The genes are TRBV12-3 or TRBV12-4 and TRBJ2-4, with 12 bases matching TRBD2. Trimming at V came to 4 bases and at J to 5 bases, leaving 12 bases not matched to a gene. CDR3 size: 18 residues. For the CDR3, the DNA is TGTGCCAGCAGTTCCTCCCTAGGACTAGCGGGGCTTCAAAACATTCAGTACTTC. This sequence encodes CASSSSLGLAGLQNIQYF.

A few counts support this clonotype. The chain is built from TRBV6-5 and TRBJ1-6, with TRBD1 as a possible D gene (5 bases). V gave up 2 bases and J gave up 0 bases, with 20 bases separating them. CDR3 length: 20 amino acids. From germline, CDR1 is MNHEY and CDR2 SVGAGI. CDR3 coding DNA: TGTGCCAGCAGTTACGGAGCGTCTCCACGGGGGAGCTCCTATAATTCACCCCTCCACTTT. It specifies CASSYGASPRGSSYNSPLHF.

This clonotype has ten or more counts. The chain carries TRBV20-1 and TRBJ1-1; a possible D gene is TRBD1 (5 bases). From germline, CDR1 is DFQATT and CDR2 SNEGSKA (reference sequence). The CDR3 is 13 residues long. Trimming removed 5 bases from V and 4 bases from J, with 14 bases in between. The CDR3 DNA reads TGCAGTGCTCCTAGGGGCTCCAGCACTGAAGCTTTCTTT. Protein: CSAPRGSSTEAFF.

This clonotype was seen a few times. The chain couples TRBV2 to TRBJ2-3; 15 nucleotides align to TRBD2. J gave up 3 bases and V 6 bases, and 4 bases lay outside the gene matches. CDR3 length equals 16 residues. Germline-derived CDR1 and CDR2 are SNHLY and FYNNEI. The CDR3 coding sequence is TGTGCCAGCAGGAGGGGACTAGCGGGGGGAACAGATACGCAGTATTTT. The encoded protein is CASRRGLAGGTDTQYF.